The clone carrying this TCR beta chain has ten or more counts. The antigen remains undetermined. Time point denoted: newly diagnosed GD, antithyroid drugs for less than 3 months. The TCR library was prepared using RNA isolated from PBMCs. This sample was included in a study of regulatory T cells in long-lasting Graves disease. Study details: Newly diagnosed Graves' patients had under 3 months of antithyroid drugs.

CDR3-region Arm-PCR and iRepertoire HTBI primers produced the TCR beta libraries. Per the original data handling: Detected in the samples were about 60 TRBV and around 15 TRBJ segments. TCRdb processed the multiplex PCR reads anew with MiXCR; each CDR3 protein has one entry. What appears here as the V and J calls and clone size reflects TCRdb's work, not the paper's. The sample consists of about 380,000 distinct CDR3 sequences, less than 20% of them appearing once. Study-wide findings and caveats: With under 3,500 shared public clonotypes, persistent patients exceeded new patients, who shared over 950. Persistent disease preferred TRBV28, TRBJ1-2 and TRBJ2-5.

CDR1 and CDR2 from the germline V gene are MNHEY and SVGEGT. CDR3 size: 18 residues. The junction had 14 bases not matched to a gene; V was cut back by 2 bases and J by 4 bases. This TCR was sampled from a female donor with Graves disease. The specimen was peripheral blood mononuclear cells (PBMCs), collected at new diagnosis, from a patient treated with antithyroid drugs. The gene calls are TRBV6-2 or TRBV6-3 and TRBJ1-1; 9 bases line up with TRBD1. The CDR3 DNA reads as TGTGCCAGCAGTTACCTCCGGACAGGGGAAGAATTGGGCACTGAAGCTTTCTTT. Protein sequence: CASSYLRTGEELGTEAFF.